The 28 T cell receptor beta chains below were found in one sample sequenced in a study of beta chain features in type 1 diabetes. The sequenced template was cDNA made from the entire isolated RNA. This table comes from immunoSEQ multiplex PCR, and its TCRdb copy is limited to in-frame clones, with some not included. This sample carries under 450,000 clones, approximately 14% of them seen once, and the ten largest clones take around 0.035%. Sequenced input: naive CD4+ T cells from blood. Receptors originate from a man aged 25 to 40 in good health.

This clone turned up a few times. This chain joins TRBV30 and TRBJ2-1, with D perhaps matching TRBD2 (6 bases). CDR3 length: 11 amino acids. The germline V gene has CDR1 GTSNPN and CDR2 SVGIG (reference sequence). V was pared by 4 bases and J by 9 bases, with 10 bases between. As DNA, the CDR3 is TGTGCCTGGACTGAGGAGGGTGAGCAGTTCTTC. It translates to CAWTEEGEQFF.

This clone was seen a few times. The chain uses TRBV6-6 and TRBJ2-3; no clear D. In germline, CDR1 is MNHNY, CDR2 SVGAGI (reference sequence). CDR3 length equals 16 residues. The V end was cut by 5 bases, the J end by 0 bases, with 15 bases between. CDR3 bases: TGTGCCAGCAGTCGCCCCGACGGTGTAAGCACAGATACGCAGTATTTT. This translates into CASSRPDGVSTDTQYF.

This clone has more than one count but fewer than ten. The chain links TRBV5-4 to TRBJ1-2, with 11 nucleotides matching TRBD1. V trimming: 3 bases; J trimming: 8 bases; junction bases outside the gene matches: 6. CDR1 is SGHNT, CDR2 YYREEE, per germline (reference sequence). This CDR3 is 14 amino acids long. The CDR3 reads CASSWDRGTEGYTF. As DNA, the CDR3 is TGTGCCAGCAGCTGGGACAGGGGGACGGAGGGCTACACCTTC. The full variable domain, rest sourced from reference TRBV5-4 and TRBJ1-2, is ETGVTQSPTHLIKTRGQQVTLRCSSQSGHNTVSWYQQALGQGPQFIFQYYREEENGRGNFPPRFSGLQFPNYSSELNVNALELDDSALYLCASSWDRGTEGYTFGSGTRLTVV.

This clone turned up a few times. V and J are TRBV10-3 and TRBJ2-1, with a possible D match to TRBD1 (6 bases). Germline-derived CDR1 and CDR2 are ENHRY and SYGVKD. With 10 bases removed from V and 4 bases from J, the gap between germline ends came to 8 bases. The CDR3 has 11 residues. DNA for the CDR3: TGTGCCACTGGACAGTACAATGAGCAGTTCTTC. Its translation is CATGQYNEQFF.

This clone was seen a few times. DNA of the CDR3: TGTGCCAGCAGCGTCCTCCAAGACCTAGCGGGCGAGCAGTACTTC. Its protein is CASSVLQDLAGEQYF. The chain couples TRBV9 to TRBJ2-7; TRBD2 matches at 8 bases. The V segment lost 2 bases and the J segment 6 bases; nucleotides outside the gene matches: 10. Per the germline V gene, CDR1 is SGDLS and CDR2 is YYNGEE. The CDR3 consists of 15 residues.

This clone was picked up a small number of times. V is TRBV28 and J is TRBJ2-4; D is perhaps TRBD2 (5 bases). The CDR3 is made up of 12 amino acids. The V gene's germline CDR1 is MDHEN and CDR2 SYDVKM. Trimming took off 5 bases at V and 15 bases at J, with 17 bases between the two ends. CDR3 residues: CASSGAERSRYF. The CDR3 DNA follows: TGTGCCAGCAGTGGAGCCGAGCGGAGTCGGTACTTC.

This clone was counted between two and nine times. This chain links TRBV7-9 with TRBJ1-1; D remains ambiguous. V lost 5 bases to trimming and J lost 3 bases, with 7 bases between them. The CDR3 is 12 amino acids. Germline V gene data show CDR1 as SEHNR and CDR2 as FQNEAQ (reference sequence). The CDR3 sequence: CASSNQYTEAFF. In DNA, the CDR3 is TGTGCCAGCAGCAACCAATACACTGAAGCTTTCTTT. Full variable domain (rest looked up from reference TRBV7-9 and TRBJ1-1): DTGVSQNPRHKITKRGQNVTFRCDPISEHNRLYWYRQTLGQGPEFLTYFQNEAQLEKSRLLSDRFSAERPKGSFSTLEIQRTEQGDSAMYLCASSNQYTEAFFGQGTRLTVV.

This clone was seen ten or more times. The chain carries TRBV15 and TRBJ2-1; TRBD2 agrees at 11 bases. Germline loops: CDR1 LNHNV, CDR2 YYDKDF (reference sequence). Germline trimming cut 4 bases from V and 6 bases from J; bases unmatched to any gene: 5. The CDR3 has 15 amino acids. CDR3 sequence reads: CATSTGLAGANEQFF. CDR3 coding DNA: TGTGCCACCAGCACTGGACTAGCGGGCGCCAATGAGCAGTTCTTC.

The chain links TRBV7-2 to TRBJ2-7, with a tentative D call TRBD1 (5 bases). Germline-derived CDR1 and CDR2 are SGHTA and FQGNSA. Trimming cost V 1 base and J 9 bases, with 10 bases left between them. The CDR3 contains 12 residues. The CDR3 DNA sequence: TGTGCCAGCAGCTTAGATGGGGCTTGGCAGTACGTC. Translating it yields CASSLDGAWQYV.

The rearrangement joins TRBV9 to TRBJ2-5, with D perhaps TRBD1 (6 bases). The germline gives CDR1 SGDLS, CDR2 YYNGEE. The V and J ends lost 2 bases and 1 base respectively, with 12 bases between them. The CDR3 covers 15 residues. The CDR3 here is CASSVSTGSQETQYF. Here the CDR3 DNA reads TGTGCCAGCAGCGTTAGTACAGGGTCCCAAGAGACCCAGTACTTC.

In DNA, the CDR3 is TGTGCCAGCAGCGTAGTTAAGCGACTACGGTACAATGAGCAGTTCTTC. Its protein is CASSVVKRLRYNEQFF. The genes are TRBV9 and TRBJ2-1; possible D gene TRBD2, 5 bases. Per germline, CDR1 SGDLS and CDR2 YYNGEE. V was trimmed by 0 bases and J by 4 bases, leaving 14 bases between them. CDR3 size: 16 residues.

This clone was seen a handful of times. The chain carries TRBV6-5 and TRBJ1-6, with 7 bases lining up with TRBD1. The CDR3 is made up of 15 amino acids. Trimming removed 4 bases from V and 10 bases from J; junction bases left unmatched: 10. Germline CDR1 MNHEY, CDR2 SVGAGI. The CDR3 DNA sequence: TGTGCCAGCAGTTCCGCGGGACAGTGGAACTCACCCCTCCACTTT. Its protein is CASSSAGQWNSPLHF.

This clone was counted a few times. This chain connects TRBV7-6 to TRBJ2-5; the D is unclear. CDR1 SGHVS and CDR2 FNYEAQ come from the germline V gene. This CDR3 is built from 13 residues. V was pared by 1 base and J by 5 bases, with 8 bases between. The CDR3 loop is CASSLGVLETQYF. The CDR3 nucleotides read TGTGCCAGCAGCTTAGGGGTTTTGGAGACCCAGTACTTC. The full variable domain, with the rest looked up from reference TRBV7-6 and TRBJ2-5, is GAGVSQSPRYKVTKRGQDVALRCDPISGHVSLYWYRQALGQGPEFLTYFNYEAQQDKSGLPNDRFSAERPEGSISTLTIQRTEQRDSAMYRCASSLGVLETQYFGPGTRLLVL.

This clone occurred once. The rearrangement uses TRBV4-3 and TRBJ2-1; 10 nucleotides agree with TRBD2. The CDR3 spans 17 residues. J lost 7 bases, V lost 4 bases, and 13 bases had no gene match. Germline assignment: CDR1 LGHNA and CDR2 YSLEER. This CDR3 is CASSPGRGLAWGNEQFF. The CDR3, as DNA: TGCGCCAGCAGCCCTGGGAGGGGACTAGCGTGGGGGAATGAGCAGTTCTTC.

This clone has just a few counts. CDR3 coding DNA: TGTGCCAGCAGCTCTGACAGGGGGCTCGAGACCCAGTACTTC. Residues: CASSSDRGLETQYF. The chain employs TRBV5-4 and TRBJ2-5; 10 bases line up with TRBD1. Looked up from germline, CDR1 is SGHNT and CDR2 is YYREEE (reference sequence). This CDR3 region has 14 residues. The V gene end was trimmed by 3 bases and the J gene end by 5 bases; junction bases not matched to a gene: 4.

This clone has only a few counts. The J gene is TRBJ2-1, the V gene TRBV7-9; no clear D gene. Trimming removed 1 base at V and 0 bases at J, with 10 bases between. CDR3 size: 16 residues. CDR1 and CDR2 from the germline V gene are SEHNR and FQNEAQ (reference sequence). The CDR3 DNA reads TGTGCCAGCAGCTTAGGGCTCCTAACCTCCTACAATGAGCAGTTCTTC. This gives the protein CASSLGLLTSYNEQFF.

This chain uses TRBV15 with TRBJ2-5; D may be TRBD1 (5 bases). The V end lost 8 bases, the J end lost 1 base, and 17 bases lay between the germline ends. The CDR3 is made up of 15 amino acids. Germline-derived CDR1 and CDR2 are LNHNV and YYDKDF (reference sequence). CDR3 sequence (DNA): TGTGCCACCCGAGGCCCAGGGCAAACCCAAGAGACCCAGTACTTC. Its translation is CATRGPGQTQETQYF.

The chain recombines TRBV5-1 with TRBJ1-4; D unresolved. V was pared by 4 bases and J by 8 bases, with 18 bases between. The CDR3 is 15 amino acids. The germline V gene has CDR1 SGHRS and CDR2 YFSETQ. CDR3 coding DNA: TGCGCCAGCAGCCTGGCCGGGGATGTCTCGGAAAAACTGTTTTTT. It codes for CASSLAGDVSEKLFF.

There are a few counts of this clone. This chain joins TRBV4-1 and TRBJ2-1, with D possibly TRBD2 on 6 matching bases. The CDR3 runs to 17 residues. V lost 4 bases and J 0 bases, leaving 16 bases between the germline ends. Germline CDR1 MGHRA, CDR2 YSYEKL. The DNA for the CDR3 is TGCGCCAGCAGCCTGGTAGGGGCGGGAAGCTCCTACAATGAGCAGTTCTTC. Protein: CASSLVGAGSSYNEQFF.

The J gene is TRBJ2-5, the V gene TRBV7-6, with 8 positions matching TRBD2. The germline CDR1 and CDR2 sequences are SGHVS and FNYEAQ. The CDR3 loop spans 14 amino acids. V was pared by 3 bases and J by 4 bases, with 4 bases of the junction left unmatched. CDR3 in DNA: TGTGCCAGCAGCTTCCTGACTAGCGCAGAGACCCAGTACTTC. Its protein product is CASSFLTSAETQYF.

The chain combines TRBV10-3 with TRBJ1-2; no clear D gene. The CDR3 is 13 amino acids. Germline V gene lookup returns CDR1 ENHRY and CDR2 SYGVKD. Trimming took 6 bases from V and 6 from J, leaving 14 bases between them. For the CDR3, the DNA is TGTGCCATCAGAACAGTTCAACGGGATGGCTACACCTTC. Translating it yields CAIRTVQRDGYTF.

The chain recombines TRBV2 with TRBJ2-4; D remains unclear. The CDR3 runs 17 residues. Trimming took off 3 bases at V and 7 bases at J, with 22 bases between the two ends. Per germline, CDR1 SNHLY and CDR2 FYNNEI. The CDR3 nucleotides read TGTGCCAGCAGTGAGATTCTGACCGCTCAGATAATGAACATTCAGTACTTC. Amino acid sequence: CASSEILTAQIMNIQYF.

This clone was seen more than once but under ten times. The chain uses TRBV5-1 and TRBJ2-2; 13 bases agree with TRBD2. This CDR3 is built from 15 residues. With V trimmed by 3 bases and J by 6 bases, 2 bases remained unmatched. Germline V gene data show CDR1 as SGHRS and CDR2 as YFSETQ. CDR3 protein: CASSSGTSGAGELFF. CDR3 DNA sequence: TGCGCCAGCAGCTCCGGGACTAGCGGGGCCGGGGAGCTGTTTTTT. The full variable domain, its missing parts supplied by reference TRBV5-1 and TRBJ2-2, is KAGVTQTPRYLIKTRGQQVTLSCSPISGHRSVSWYQQTPGQGLQFLFEYFSETQRNKGNFPGRFSGRQFSNSRSEMNVSTLELGDSALYLCASSSGTSGAGELFFGEGSRLTVL.

This clone has a handful of counts. The rearrangement links TRBV5-1 to TRBJ1-6; no clear D gene. The V gene's germline CDR1 is SGHRS and CDR2 YFSETQ. The CDR3 contains 15 residues. Trimming took 4 bases from V and 7 from J, leaving 15 bases between them. The CDR3 loop reads CASSRSEQLNSPLHF. The DNA of the CDR3 is TGCGCCAGCAGCCGTTCGGAACAGCTCAATTCACCCCTCCACTTT.

The rearrangement uses TRBV30 and TRBJ2-2; TRBD1 agrees at 9 bases. The germline V gene has CDR1 GTSNPN and CDR2 SVGIG (reference sequence). V dropped 1 base and J dropped 4; count of bases not matched to a gene: 7. This CDR3 has 16 amino acids. CDR3 nucleotides: TGTGCCTGGAGTGATACAGGGGGCGTTGGCACCGGGGAGCTGTTTTTT. The encoded protein is CAWSDTGGVGTGELFF.

The rearrangement links TRBV25-1 to TRBJ2-1; 11 bases are shared with TRBD1. The J segment lost 8 bases and the V segment lost 5 bases, leaving 8 bases of the junction unmatched. The CDR3 covers 15 residues. Germline V gives CDR1 MGHDK, CDR2 SYGVNS. For the CDR3, the DNA is TGTGCCAGCAGTTTCGGGACAGGGGGAATGGATGAGCAGTTCTTC. Translation: CASSFGTGGMDEQFF.

This clone was seen more than once but under ten times. CDR3 protein: CASSQGQDNSPLHF. Here the CDR3 DNA reads TGCGCCAGCAGCCAAGGACAGGATAATTCACCCCTCCACTTT. The J gene is TRBJ1-6, the V gene TRBV4-3; D may be TRBD1 (6 bases). Germline V gene data show CDR1 as LGHNA and CDR2 as YSLEER. V was shortened by 1 base and J by 5 bases, with 6 bases between the two germline ends. The CDR3 consists of 14 residues.

The CDR3 is CSVAGGAGGYTF. DNA of the CDR3: TGCAGCGTTGCAGGGGGCGCAGGTGGCTACACCTTC. The V and J genes are TRBV29-1 and TRBJ1-2, with TRBD1 matching over 8 bases. The germline CDR1 and CDR2 sequences are SQVTM and ANQGSEA. This CDR3 is 12 amino acids long. J gave up 7 bases and V 4 bases, and 5 bases lay outside the gene matches.